The 4 T cell receptor beta chains below come from one sample, sequenced in a study of blood T cell repertoires in COVID-19. Profiling relied on immunoSEQ multiplex PCR, and the TCRdb table lists in-frame clones only, not all of them. In the table there are tens of thousands of clones, about nine tenths of which are singletons. Material: peripheral blood. Receptor source: a man between 65 and 80 years old with active or convalescent COVID-19.

This chain connects TRBV6-5 to TRBJ2-7; weak D call: TRBD2 (6 bases). The germline V gene has CDR1 MNHEY and CDR2 SVGAGI. With 0 bases removed from V and 3 bases from J, the gap between germline ends came to 12 bases. CDR3 length equals 15 residues. The CDR3 reads CASSYSVGGIYEQYF. CDR3 DNA: TGTGCCAGCAGTTACTCGGTGGGGGGAATCTACGAGCAGTACTTC.

The chain recombines TRBV6-2 or TRBV6-3 with TRBJ1-2; D not resolved. Trimming removed 4 bases at V and 2 bases at J, with 5 bases between. Germline assignment: CDR1 MNHEY and CDR2 SVGEGT. The CDR3 has 12 residues. The CDR3: CASSLINYGYTF. The CDR3 DNA follows: TGTGCCAGCAGTTTAATCAACTATGGCTACACCTTC.

The gene calls are TRBV29-1 and TRBJ1-3; 9 nucleotides align to TRBD1. CDR1 and CDR2 from the germline V gene are SQVTM and ANQGSEA. CDR3 length: 13 amino acids. V lost 2 bases, J lost 7 bases, and 3 bases stayed unmatched. CDR3 amino acids: CSVERQGDNTIYF. The CDR3 DNA reads as TGCAGCGTTGAAAGACAGGGGGACAACACCATATATTTT.

The chain joins TRBV9 to TRBJ1-2, with TRBD1 matching 9 bases. CDR1 is SGDLS, CDR2 YYNGEE, per germline. The J segment lost 2 bases and the V segment lost 3 bases, leaving 2 bases of the junction unmatched. The CDR3 covers 14 residues. The CDR3 spells CASSDGQGNYGYTF. The CDR3 DNA reads as TGTGCCAGCAGCGACGGACAGGGGAACTATGGCTACACCTTC.